The clone carrying this TCR beta chain has a count of ten or more. The antigen is unknown. The data belong to a study of CD8 T cells in ankylosing spondylitis. Study-wide results and limits: Several highly homologous variants made up a TCR beta motif, and this motif appeared characteristic of ankylosing spondylitis blood.

TCRdb re-called the 5' RACE reads through MiXCR, storing one row per CDR3 protein. Of about 540,000 distinct CDR3 sequences listed, over 9.5% were seen once; the top ten hold under 7.5%. The CDR3 has 12 amino acids. V shed 4 bases and J shed 6 bases, with 9 bases lying between them. CDR1 and CDR2 from the germline V gene are SGHRS and YFSETQ. V usage is TRBV5-1 and J usage is TRBJ2-3; D unclear. The material sequenced was blood, either unsorted or a sorted T cell fraction (not recorded which). The source of this sequence is a male donor with ankylosing spondylitis. The chain's CDR3 is CASSAEGDTQYF. DNA for the CDR3: TGCGCCAGCAGCGCCGAAGGGGATACGCAGTATTTT.